This TCR beta chain stems from a study of cytomegalovirus exposure and HLA in healthy donors. Study-wide context: As an earlier analysis found, roughly 170 million T cells yielded about 120 million unique TCR beta sequences.

With 60 Vbeta and 13 Jbeta primers, the PCR was carried out. This table comes from immunoSEQ multiplex PCR, and its TCRdb copy is limited to in-frame clones, with some not included. The repertoire holds 150,000 or so clones, with 65% to 85% as singletons. With 8 bases clipped from V and 0 bases from J, the junction kept 8 bases outside the gene matches. The CDR3 is 15 residues long. Germline-derived CDR1 and CDR2 are LNHDA and SQIVND (reference sequence). A note on this clone: The antigen remains undetermined.

Broader study findings: Cytomegalovirus association was assigned to 150 to 200 TCR beta chains. Evidence from a later analysis indicated that most CMV-associated TCR beta chains looked HLA-restricted. Highly shared variants forming one cluster were likely a sequencing artifact.

Sequencing input: PBMCs. The chain couples TRBV19 to TRBJ1-1; TRBD1 matches 8 bases. This receptor was obtained from a woman aged 40 to 50 in good health and CMV-seropositive. The CDR3 DNA sequence: TGTGCCAGTGGTTGGACAGGGACTATGAACACTGAAGCTTTCTTT. This translates into CASGWTGTMNTEAFF.